Listed here is a single T cell receptor beta chain. The sample has other DNA sequences that encode this CDR3 too. This sample is drawn from a study of shared clonotypes between healthy human individuals. The method was immunoSEQ multiplex PCR; TCRdb's version includes in-frame clones alone and lacks a portion of them. The sample shows 2,500,000 or so clones, over 85% of them seen only once. With V trimmed by 1 base and J by 4 bases, 1 base remained unmatched. This CDR3 contains 14 residues. CDR1 and CDR2 (germline): SGHRS, YFSETQ. Sequencing input: naive CD4+ T cells from PBMCs. Subset here: CD45RA+ positively selected. The receptor was isolated from a man between 18 and 29 years old in good health. Some clones in this sample may be carry-over from other donors' samples. The V gene is TRBV5-1, the J gene TRBJ1-4; 7 bases agree with TRBD1. This CDR3 reads CASSLQGVNEKLFF. The DNA for the CDR3 is TGCGCCAGCAGCTTGCAGGGGGTTAATGAAAAACTGTTTTTT.